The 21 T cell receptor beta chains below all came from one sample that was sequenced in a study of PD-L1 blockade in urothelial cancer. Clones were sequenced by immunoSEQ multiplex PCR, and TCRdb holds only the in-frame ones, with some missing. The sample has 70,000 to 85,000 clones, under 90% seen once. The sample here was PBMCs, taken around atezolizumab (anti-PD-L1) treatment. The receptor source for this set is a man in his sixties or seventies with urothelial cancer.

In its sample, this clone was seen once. CDR3 sequence (DNA): TGTGCCACTACAAGGACAGGGCTGGCTAATGAAAAACTGTTTTTT. Its protein is CATTRTGLANEKLFF. This rearrangement joins TRBV28 to TRBJ1-4; 8 nucleotides align to TRBD1. The CDR3 consists of 15 residues. Germline V gene sequence: CDR1 MDHEN, CDR2 SYDVKM. The V segment lost 10 bases and the J segment 3 bases; nucleotides outside the gene matches: 10.

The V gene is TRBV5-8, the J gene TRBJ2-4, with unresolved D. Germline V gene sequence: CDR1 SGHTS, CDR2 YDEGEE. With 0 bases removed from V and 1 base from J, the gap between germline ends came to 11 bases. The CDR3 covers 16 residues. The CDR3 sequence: CASSLGNLPAKNIQYF. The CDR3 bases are TGTGCCAGCAGCTTGGGTAATCTCCCGGCCAAAAACATTCAGTACTTC.

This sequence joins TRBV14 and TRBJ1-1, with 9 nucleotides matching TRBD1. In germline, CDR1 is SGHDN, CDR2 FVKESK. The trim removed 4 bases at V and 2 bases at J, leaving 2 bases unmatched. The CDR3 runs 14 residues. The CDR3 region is CASSPDRGNTEAFF. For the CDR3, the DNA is TGTGCCAGCAGCCCGGACAGGGGAAACACTGAAGCTTTCTTT.

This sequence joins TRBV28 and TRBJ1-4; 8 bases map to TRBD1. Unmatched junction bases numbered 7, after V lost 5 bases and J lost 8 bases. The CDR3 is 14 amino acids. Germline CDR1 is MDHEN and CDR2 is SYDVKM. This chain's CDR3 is CASSPRGLREKLFF. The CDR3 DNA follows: TGTGCCAGCAGTCCCAGGGGGCTCCGAGAAAAACTGTTTTTT.

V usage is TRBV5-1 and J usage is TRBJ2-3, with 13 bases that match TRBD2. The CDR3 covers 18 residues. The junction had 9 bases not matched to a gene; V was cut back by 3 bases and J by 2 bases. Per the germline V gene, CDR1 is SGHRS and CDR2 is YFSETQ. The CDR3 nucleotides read TGCGCCAGCAGCTGGGGACTAGCGGGACTTGGATACACAGATACGCAGTATTTT. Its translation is CASSWGLAGLGYTDTQYF. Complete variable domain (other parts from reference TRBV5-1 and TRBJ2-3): KAGVTQTPRYLIKTRGQQVTLSCSPISGHRSVSWYQQTPGQGLQFLFEYFSETQRNKGNFPGRFSGRQFSNSRSEMNVSTLELGDSALYLCASSWGLAGLGYTDTQYFGPGTRLTVL.

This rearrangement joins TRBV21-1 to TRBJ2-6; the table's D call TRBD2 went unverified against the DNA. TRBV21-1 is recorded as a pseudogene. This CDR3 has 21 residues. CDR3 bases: TGTGCCAGCAGCAGTGACCATCATCGACTAGCGGGAGACTCTGGGGCCAACGTCCTGACTTTC. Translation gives CASSSDHHRLAGDSGANVLTF.

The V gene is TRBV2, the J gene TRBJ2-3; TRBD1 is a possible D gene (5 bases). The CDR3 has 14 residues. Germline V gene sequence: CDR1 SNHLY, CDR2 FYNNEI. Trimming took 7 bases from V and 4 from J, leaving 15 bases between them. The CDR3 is CASNDSPRADTQYF. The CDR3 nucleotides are TGTGCCAGCAACGACAGTCCTCGCGCAGATACGCAGTATTTT.

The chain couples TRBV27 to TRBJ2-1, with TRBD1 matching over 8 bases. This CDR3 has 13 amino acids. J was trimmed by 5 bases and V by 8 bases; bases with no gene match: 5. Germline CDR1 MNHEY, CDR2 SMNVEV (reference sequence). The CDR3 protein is CASRLTGDNEQFF. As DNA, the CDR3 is TGTGCCAGCCGTCTGACAGGGGACAATGAGCAGTTCTTC.

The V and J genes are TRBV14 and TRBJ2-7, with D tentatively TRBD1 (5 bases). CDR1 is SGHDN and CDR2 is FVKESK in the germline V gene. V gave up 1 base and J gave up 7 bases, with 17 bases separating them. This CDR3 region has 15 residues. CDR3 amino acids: CASSQVRGLLGEQYF. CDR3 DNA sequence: TGTGCCAGCAGCCAAGTTAGGGGCCTCCTGGGGGAGCAGTACTTC.

The CDR3 loop reads CASSESVGGPVTQYF. For the CDR3, the DNA is TGTGCCAGCAGTGAGAGTGTGGGAGGGCCCGTGACCCAGTACTTC. The chain employs TRBV2 and TRBJ2-5; 7 nucleotides align to TRBD2. The length of the CDR3 is 15 residues. V lost 3 bases, J lost 7 bases, and 11 bases stayed unmatched. Germline-derived CDR1 and CDR2 are SNHLY and FYNNEI.

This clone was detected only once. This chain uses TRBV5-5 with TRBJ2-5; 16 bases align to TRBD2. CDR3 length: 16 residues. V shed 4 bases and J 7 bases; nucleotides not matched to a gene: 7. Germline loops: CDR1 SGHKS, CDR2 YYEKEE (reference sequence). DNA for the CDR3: TGTGCCAGCAGCGGGGGACTAGCGGGAGGGTCCGGGACCCAGTACTTC. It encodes CASSGGLAGGSGTQYF.

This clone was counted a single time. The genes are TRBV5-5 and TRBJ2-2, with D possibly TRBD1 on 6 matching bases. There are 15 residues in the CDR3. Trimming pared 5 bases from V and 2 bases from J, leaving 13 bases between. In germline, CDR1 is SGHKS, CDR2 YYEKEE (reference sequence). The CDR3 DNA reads TGTGCCAGCAGGGCTGGACAGCCCAACACCGGGGAGCTGTTTTTT. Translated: CASRAGQPNTGELFF.

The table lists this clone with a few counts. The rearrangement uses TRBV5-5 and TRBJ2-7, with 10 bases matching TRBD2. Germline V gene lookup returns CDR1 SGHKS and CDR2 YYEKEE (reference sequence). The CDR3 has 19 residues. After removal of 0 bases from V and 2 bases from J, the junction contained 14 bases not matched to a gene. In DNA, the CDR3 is TGTGCCAGCAGCTTGGGGCTAGCGGGAGTCACCAGTGGGGCCTACGAGCAGTACTTC. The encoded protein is CASSLGLAGVTSGAYEQYF. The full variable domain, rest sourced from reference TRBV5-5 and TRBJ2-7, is DAGVTQSPTHLIKTRGQQVTLRCSPISGHKSVSWYQQVLGQGPQFIFQYYEKEERGRGNFPDRFSARQFPNYSSELNVNALLLGDSALYLCASSLGLAGVTSGAYEQYFGPGTRLTVT.

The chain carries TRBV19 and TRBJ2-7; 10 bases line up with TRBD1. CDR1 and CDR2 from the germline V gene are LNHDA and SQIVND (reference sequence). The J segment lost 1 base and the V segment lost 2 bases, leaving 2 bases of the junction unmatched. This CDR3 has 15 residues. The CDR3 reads CASSIRQGASYEQYF. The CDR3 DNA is TGTGCCAGTAGTATACGACAGGGGGCGTCCTACGAGCAGTACTTC.

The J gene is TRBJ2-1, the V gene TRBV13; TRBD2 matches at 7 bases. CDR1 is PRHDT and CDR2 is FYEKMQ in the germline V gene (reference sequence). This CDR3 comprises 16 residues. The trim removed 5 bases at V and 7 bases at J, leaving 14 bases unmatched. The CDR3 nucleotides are TGTGCCAGCAGCCCGGGGACTAAGAGGGAGATTAATGAGCAGTTCTTC. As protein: CASSPGTKREINEQFF.

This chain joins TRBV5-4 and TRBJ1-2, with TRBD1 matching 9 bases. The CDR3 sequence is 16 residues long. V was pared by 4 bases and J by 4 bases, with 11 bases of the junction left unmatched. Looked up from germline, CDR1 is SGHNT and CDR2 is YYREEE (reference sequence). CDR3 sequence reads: CASSLGQGFVSYGYTF. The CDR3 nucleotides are TGTGCCAGCAGCCTCGGACAGGGGTTTGTGAGCTATGGCTACACCTTC.

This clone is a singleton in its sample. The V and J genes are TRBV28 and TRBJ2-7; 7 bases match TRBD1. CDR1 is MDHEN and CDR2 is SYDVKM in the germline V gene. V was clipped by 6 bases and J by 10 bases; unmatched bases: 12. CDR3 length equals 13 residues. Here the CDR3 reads CASSPGQALGQYF. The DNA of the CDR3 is TGTGCCAGCAGCCCCGGACAGGCCCTCGGTCAGTACTTC. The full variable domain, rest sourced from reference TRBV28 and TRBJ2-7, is DVKVTQSSRYLVKRTGEKVFLECVQDMDHENMFWYRQDPGLGLRLIYFSYDVKMKEKGDIPEGYSVSREKKERFSLILESASTNQTSMYLCASSPGQALGQYFGPGTRLTVT.

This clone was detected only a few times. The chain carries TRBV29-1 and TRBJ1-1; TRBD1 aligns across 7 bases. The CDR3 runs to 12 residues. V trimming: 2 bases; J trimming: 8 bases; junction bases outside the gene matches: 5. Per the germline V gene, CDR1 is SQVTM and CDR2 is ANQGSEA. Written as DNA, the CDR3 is TGCAGCGTTGAAAAGGGGGCTGGGGAAGCTTTCTTT. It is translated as CSVEKGAGEAFF. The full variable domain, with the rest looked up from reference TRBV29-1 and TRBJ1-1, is SAVISQKPSRDICQRGTSLTIQCQVDSQVTMMFWYRQQPGQSLTLIATANQGSEATYESGFVIDKFPISRPNLTFSTLTVSNMSPEDSSIYLCSVEKGAGEAFFGQGTRLTVV.

The CDR3 DNA is TGTGCCAGCACCTCCGGGACTAGCGGGTTTTACGAGCAGTACTTC. It yields the protein CASTSGTSGFYEQYF. The V and J genes are TRBV6-5 and TRBJ2-7; 12 bases are shared with TRBD2. The CDR3 loop spans 15 amino acids. The J segment lost 4 bases and the V segment lost 7 bases, leaving 8 bases of the junction unmatched. Per the germline V gene, CDR1 is MNHEY and CDR2 is SVGAGI.

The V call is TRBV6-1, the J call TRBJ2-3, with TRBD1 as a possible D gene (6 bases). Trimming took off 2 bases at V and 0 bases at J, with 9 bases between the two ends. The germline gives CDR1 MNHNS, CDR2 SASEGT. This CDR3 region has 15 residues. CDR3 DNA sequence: TGTGCCAGCAGTGAACATGGACAGAGCACAGATACGCAGTATTTT. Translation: CASSEHGQSTDTQYF.

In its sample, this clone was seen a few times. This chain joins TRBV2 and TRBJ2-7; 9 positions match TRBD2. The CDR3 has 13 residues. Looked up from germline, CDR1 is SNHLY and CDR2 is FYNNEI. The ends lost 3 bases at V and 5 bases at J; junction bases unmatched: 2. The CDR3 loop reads CASSEREGHEQYF. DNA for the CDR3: TGTGCCAGCAGTGAGCGGGAGGGCCACGAGCAGTACTTC.